A selection of T cell receptor beta chains follows, all from one sample in a study of T cell responses to AZD1222 COVID-19 vaccine. Some clones are missing from TCRdb's copy, which holds only in-frame ones; the method was immunoSEQ multiplex PCR. The sample has about 130,000 clones, roughly nine tenths seen once. The sequencing used peripheral blood, collected on day 0 of AZD1222 vaccination. Source of these receptors: an adult in good health. Both conserved end residues are part of each CDR3. Fields, in order: V gene, clone size, D gene, J gene, CDR3 protein, CDR3 DNA. The D gene is left open where the match is weak. A clone size is listed for some rows: how often the clone was seen (once, few, many), or a class if it is expanded.

TRBV7-8	-	TRBD1	TRBJ2-1	CASSLEAGTGNNEQFF	TGTGCCAGCAGCTTAGAGGCCGGGACAGGGAACAATGAGCAGTTCTTC
TRBV7-9	-	TRBD2	TRBJ2-3	CASSRQLADTTSSTDTQYF	TGTGCCAGCAGCCGTCAACTAGCGGACACTACCTCTAGCACAGATACGCAGTATTTT
TRBV11-3	-	-	TRBJ1-1	CASSARRANTEAFF	TGTGCCAGCAGCGCAAGACGGGCGAACACTGAAGCTTTCTTT
TRBV7-2	-	TRBD1	TRBJ1-2	CASSLVFGTGANYGYTF	TGTGCCAGCAGCTTAGTTTTCGGGACAGGGGCTAACTATGGCTACACCTTC
TRBV9	few	TRBD1	TRBJ1-6	CASSVASGGEGSPLHF	TGTGCCAGCAGCGTAGCCTCAGGGGGCGAGGGTTCACCCCTCCACTTT
TRBV28	-	-	TRBJ1-4	CASSTNYVANEKLFF	TGTGCCAGCAGTACGAATTATGTAGCTAATGAAAAACTGTTTTTT
TRBV5-8	few	-	TRBJ2-1	CASSWASGEQFF	TGTGCCAGCAGCTGGGCTTCTGGTGAGCAGTTCTTC
TRBV7-4	once	TRBD1	TRBJ1-4	CASSPRDRALNEKLFF	TGTGCCAGCAGCCCAAGAGACAGGGCGCTTAATGAAAAACTGTTTTTT
TRBV9	-	-	TRBJ2-1	CASSPLGDSLAEQFF	TGTGCCAGCAGCCCCCTAGGGGATAGCTTGGCTGAGCAGTTCTTC
TRBV5-1	-	-	TRBJ1-1	CASSFGTDTEAFF	TGCGCCAGCAGCTTCGGGACCGACACTGAAGCTTTCTTT
TRBV5-7	-	-	TRBJ1-3	CASSGPEGGSGNTIYF	TGTGCCAGCAGCGGACCTGAGGGTGGGTCTGGAAACACCATATATTTT
TRBV7-2	-	-	TRBJ1-1	CASSLVGNTEAFF	TGTGCCAGCAGCTTAGTGGGCAACACTGAAGCTTTCTTT
TRBV21-1	-	-	TRBJ1-3	CASNPRDRADGNTIYF	TGTGCCAGCAACCCTCGAGACAGGGCGGATGGAAACACCATATATTTT
TRBV5-1	-	-	TRBJ2-5	CASGDEPQETQYF	TGCGCCAGCGGGGACGAGCCACAAGAGACCCAGTACTTC
TRBV7-3	-	-	TRBJ2-2	CASSLGTGELFF	TGTGCCAGCAGCTTAGGCACCGGGGAGCTGTTTTTT
TRBV7-3	-	-	TRBJ1-1	CASSWTENTEAFF	TGTGCCAGCAGCTGGACAGAGAACACTGAAGCTTTCTTT
TRBV6-2/TRBV6-3	once	-	TRBJ2-2	CASSYSEVGLRDTGELFF	TGTGCCAGCAGTTACTCGGAGGTAGGCCTCCGGGACACCGGGGAGCTGTTTTTT
TRBV25-1	-	TRBD2	TRBJ2-2	CASLSLAGANTGELFF	TGTGCCAGCCTATCACTAGCGGGGGCGAACACCGGGGAGCTGTTTTTT
TRBV4-3	few	TRBD1	TRBJ2-7	CASSQARGRVYEQYF	TGCGCCAGCAGCCAAGCCAGGGGGCGTGTCTACGAGCAGTACTTC
TRBV5-4	-	-	TRBJ2-7	CASSLVSELNYEQYF	TGTGCCAGCAGCTTGGTCAGCGAACTCAACTACGAGCAGTACTTC
TRBV13	-	-	TRBJ2-7	CASTDAGQSTYEQYF	TGTGCCAGCACCGATGCGGGTCAGAGTACCTACGAGCAGTACTTC
TRBV5-1	few	TRBD2	TRBJ2-2	CASSFAGTSGSAGELFF	TGCGCCAGCAGCTTCGCTGGGACTAGCGGGAGCGCCGGGGAGCTGTTTTTT
TRBV7-2	-	-	TRBJ2-7	CASSNSPTVSYEQYF	TGTGCCAGCAGCAACTCTCCGACAGTATCCTACGAGCAGTACTTC
TRBV3-1/TRBV3-2	-	-	TRBJ1-5	CASSQGVSQPQHF	TGTGCCAGCAGCCAAGGGGTATCACAGCCCCAGCATTTT
TRBV3-1/TRBV3-2	-	TRBD1	TRBJ2-4	CASSQNEGTGYIQYF	TGTGCCAGCAGCCAAAATGAGGGGACAGGATACATTCAGTACTTC
TRBV18	-	-	TRBJ1-2	CASSPGGLQDYGYTF	TGTGCCAGCTCACCGGGGGGTTTACAGGACTATGGCTACACCTTC
TRBV6-5	once	-	TRBJ1-1	CASSYWGYTEAFF	TGTGCCAGCAGTTACTGGGGTTACACTGAAGCTTTCTTT